This is a list of T cell receptor beta chains from one sample in a study of blood T cell repertoires in COVID-19. Method: immunoSEQ multiplex PCR; TCRdb's copy keeps in-frame clones and lacks some. The sample has about 190,000 clones, roughly 87% seen once; the top ten hold 6% to 7%. The sequencing input was peripheral blood. The receptors were gathered from a middle-aged woman with acute or convalescent COVID-19. Each CDR3 is given with its conserved first and last residue. The D gene is left open where the match is weak. The size entry is marked missing in some rows and otherwise reads once, few, many or a size class.

J | D | size | V | CDR3 | DNA
TRBJ2-5 | TRBD2 | . | TRBV10-3 | CATLAGTRLVETQYF | TGTGCCACCTTAGCCGGGACTAGGTTGGTGGAGACCCAGTACTTC
TRBJ2-1 | TRBD2 | . | TRBV27 | CASRTGLAGGTYNEQFF | TGTGCCAGCAGGACAGGACTAGCGGGTGGGACCTACAATGAGCAGTTCTTC
TRBJ2-5 | TRBD1 | . | TRBV18 | CASSPPRTGQETQYF | TGTGCCAGCTCACCCCCGAGGACAGGTCAAGAGACCCAGTACTTC
TRBJ1-5 | . | . | TRBV5-1 | CASSLEGVNQPQHF | TGCGCCAGCAGCTTAGAAGGGGTCAATCAGCCCCAGCATTTT
TRBJ2-3 | TRBD1 | . | TRBV3-1/TRBV3-2 | CASSPRDRGLADTQYF | TGTGCCAGCAGCCCGCGGGACAGGGGGCTTGCAGATACGCAGTATTTT
TRBJ2-1 | . | once | TRBV10-1 | CASDYTNEQFF | TGCGCCAGCGACTACACTAATGAGCAGTTCTTC
TRBJ1-1 | . | . | TRBV30 | CAWTEGRGNTEAFF | TGTGCCTGGACCGAGGGCAGGGGCAACACTGAAGCTTTCTTT
TRBJ1-4 | . | . | TRBV5-4 | CASSSRGNEKLFF | TGTGCCAGCAGCTCTAGGGGGAATGAAAAACTGTTTTTT
TRBJ2-3 | TRBD2 | . | TRBV11-2 | CASSQRAGVGDTQYF | TGTGCCAGCAGCCAACGGGCGGGGGTAGGGGATACGCAGTATTTT
TRBJ2-3 | . | . | TRBV7-2 | CASSLLTGSTDTQYF | TGTGCCAGCAGCTTATTAACAGGGAGCACAGATACGCAGTATTTT
TRBJ1-3 | . | . | TRBV5-6 | CASIGGGNTIYF | TGTGCCAGCATTGGCGGTGGAAACACCATATATTTT
TRBJ1-2 | TRBD1 | few | TRBV29-1 | CSVFTGDGYTF | TGCAGCGTTTTCACAGGGGACGGCTACACCTTC
TRBJ1-2 | TRBD1 | few | TRBV11-2 | CASSLGTGDGYTF | TGTGCCAGCAGCTTAGGGACAGGAGATGGCTACACCTTC
TRBJ2-5 | . | few | TRBV15 | CATSRATTKETQYF | TGTGCCACCAGCAGAGCAACAACCAAAGAGACCCAGTACTTC
TRBJ1-1 | . | . | TRBV21-1 | CASSKRETQNTEAFF | TGTGCCAGCAGCAAGCGGGAAACCCAGAACACTGAAGCTTTCTTT
TRBJ2-1 | . | . | TRBV19 | CASSIGLAGYNEQFF | TGTGCCAGTAGCATCGGGCTAGCTGGATACAATGAGCAGTTCTTC
TRBJ2-7 | . | . | TRBV30 | CAWSVAQVGQYF | TGTGCCTGGAGTGTAGCTCAGGTCGGGCAGTACTTC
TRBJ1-2 | TRBD1 | . | TRBV15 | CATSRGVGQGDTKIYGYTF | TGTGCCACCAGCAGGGGGGTTGGACAGGGCGATACCAAAATCTATGGCTACACCTTC
TRBJ1-4 | . | few | TRBV2 | CASSPGRRGGEKLFF | TGTGCCAGCAGTCCAGGACGGAGGGGAGGAGAAAAACTGTTTTTT
TRBJ2-6 | . | . | TRBV5-4 | CASTRGLDSGANVLTF | TGTGCCAGCACCAGGGGTTTGGACTCTGGGGCCAACGTCCTGACTTTC
TRBJ2-7 | . | many | TRBV5-5 | CASSTGTSNYEQYF | TGTGCCAGCAGCACCGGGACTTCTAACTACGAGCAGTACTTC
TRBJ2-1 | TRBD2 | . | TRBV28 | CASRSKSGSSYNEQFF | TGTGCCAGCAGGTCAAAAAGCGGGAGCTCCTACAATGAGCAGTTCTTC
TRBJ1-5 | TRBD1 | few | TRBV5-1 | CASSSEDRNQPQHF | TGCGCCAGCAGCTCGGAGGACAGGAATCAGCCCCAGCATTTT
TRBJ2-1 | . | . | TRBV6-5 | CASSYDVSSSYNEQFF | TGTGCCAGCAGTTACGATGTGTCCAGCTCCTACAATGAGCAGTTCTTC
TRBJ2-7 | TRBD2 | . | TRBV28 | CASGTSGGAVEQYF | TGTGCCAGTGGGACTAGCGGGGGGGCCGTCGAGCAGTACTTC
TRBJ2-7 | TRBD2 | . | TRBV2 | CASSETSGGAYYEQYF | TGTGCCAGCAGTGAGACTAGCGGGGGGGCGTACTACGAGCAGTACTTC
TRBJ2-2 | . | . | TRBV9 | CASSVASTNTGELFF | TGTGCCAGCAGCGTAGCATCTACCAACACCGGGGAGCTGTTTTTT
TRBJ1-1 | TRBD1 | . | TRBV3-1/TRBV3-2 | CASSPRPGTGDRDTEAFF | TGTGCCAGCAGCCCACGACCCGGGACAGGGGATAGAGACACTGAAGCTTTCTTT
TRBJ2-2 | . | . | TRBV7-9 | CASSLRGGNTGELFF | TGTGCCAGCAGCCTCAGGGGCGGGAACACCGGGGAGCTGTTTTTT
TRBJ2-3 | . | . | TRBV18 | CASSPKESADTQYF | TGTGCCAGCTCACCAAAGGAGAGCGCAGATACGCAGTATTTT
TRBJ1-3 | . | . | TRBV30 | CAWTPEGYTIYF | TGTGCCTGGACCCCGGAGGGATACACCATATATTTT
TRBJ2-7 | TRBD1 | . | TRBV28 | CASSTGQGVPYEQYF | TGTGCCAGCAGCACGGGACAGGGTGTACCCTACGAGCAGTACTTC
TRBJ1-4 | . | . | TRBV6-5 | CASRSTLGHNEKLFF | TGTGCCAGCAGGTCAACCTTGGGCCACAATGAAAAACTGTTTTTT
TRBJ1-5 | . | . | TRBV24-1 | CAEGVALHHWIGQRQPQHF | TGTGCCGAGGGGGTTGCCCTACACCACTGGATTGGTCAGAGGCAGCCCCAGCATTTT
TRBJ1-2 | TRBD1 | . | TRBV6-6 | CASKRTGERDGYTF | TGTGCCAGCAAAAGGACAGGAGAGAGGGATGGCTACACCTTC
TRBJ2-1 | TRBD2 | . | TRBV11-3 | CASSLGTSGARSYNEQFF | TGTGCCAGCAGCTTGGGTACTAGCGGGGCCCGCTCTTACAATGAGCAGTTCTTC
TRBJ2-2 | TRBD1 | . | TRBV28 | CASTRQGRELFF | TGTGCCAGCACCCGACAGGGAAGGGAGCTGTTTTTT
TRBJ1-5 | TRBD1 | . | TRBV2 | CASRGQGNQPQHF | TGTGCCAGCAGGGGACAGGGGAATCAGCCCCAGCATTTT
TRBJ1-4 | TRBD1 | . | TRBV19 | CASSRRTGAPEKLFF | TGTGCCAGTAGTAGGAGGACAGGGGCTCCGGAAAAACTGTTTTTT
TRBJ1-2 | . | . | TRBV6-5 | CASSSGAYGYTF | TGTGCCAGCTCATCAGGGGCTTATGGCTACACCTTC
TRBJ2-7 | . | . | TRBV23-1 | CASTGQCGNEQYF | TGCGCCAGCACAGGACAATGTGGTAACGAGCAGTACTTC
TRBJ1-1 | TRBD1 | . | TRBV24-1 | CATRRTGDTEAFF | TGTGCCACCCGTAGAACAGGGGATACTGAAGCTTTCTTT
TRBJ1-2 | . | once | TRBV30 | CAWSTRLLPHYGYTF | TGTGCCTGGAGTACCCGACTGTTACCGCACTATGGCTACACCTTC
TRBJ1-5 | TRBD1 | . | TRBV19 | CASSTGQGLGQPQHF | TGTGCCAGTAGTACCGGACAGGGGTTGGGTCAGCCCCAGCATTTT
TRBJ2-3 | . | once | TRBV6-5 | CASSYYLRPNTDTQYF | TGTGCCAGCAGTTACTATCTACGCCCGAACACAGATACGCAGTATTTT
TRBJ2-2 | TRBD1 | once | TRBV4-2 | CASSQAGTGRLPNTGELFF | TGTGCCAGCAGCCAAGCCGGGACAGGGCGCCTCCCGAACACCGGGGAGCTGTTTTTT
TRBJ2-7 | TRBD1 | . | TRBV5-4 | CASSRDRGMYEQYF | TGTGCCAGCAGCCGGGACAGGGGAATGTACGAGCAGTACTTC
TRBJ1-6 | . | few | TRBV27 | CASSLGGSGSPLHF | TGTGCCAGCAGTTTAGGAGGGTCCGGGTCACCCCTCCACTTT
TRBJ1-2 | . | . | TRBV19 | CASSIVGDENGRGGYTF | TGTGCCAGTAGTATAGTAGGTGACGAAAACGGGAGAGGGGGCTACACCTTC
TRBJ1-6 | . | . | TRBV30 | CAWSVPYSPLHF | TGTGCCTGGAGTGTTCCTTATTCACCCCTCCACTTT
TRBJ1-6 | . | . | TRBV11-1 | CASSLSDPPALHF | TGTGCCAGCAGCTTAAGCGATCCTCCGGCCCTCCACTTT
TRBJ1-4 | TRBD1 | . | TRBV28 | CASSYATSDRGQGEKLFF | TGTGCCAGCAGTTACGCTACCTCGGACAGGGGGCAGGGTGAAAAACTGTTTTTT
TRBJ2-3 | TRBD2 | . | TRBV11-1 | CASSFLAGVGNTQYF | TGTGCCAGCAGCTTTCTAGCGGGAGTGGGAAATACGCAGTATTTT
TRBJ1-5 | . | . | TRBV24-1 | CATSESGVQPQHF | TGTGCCACCAGCGAATCAGGGGTTCAGCCCCAGCATTTT
TRBJ2-5 | . | once | TRBV15 | CATSRLRGLAQETQYF | TGTGCCACCAGCCGCCTGAGGGGACTGGCTCAAGAGACCCAGTACTTC
TRBJ1-5 | . | once | TRBV2 | CASSVGHDQPQHF | TGTGCCAGCAGTGTGGGACATGATCAGCCCCAGCATTTT
TRBJ2-1 | . | . | TRBV28 | CASSWRNEQFF | TGTGCCAGCAGTTGGCGGAATGAGCAGTTCTTC